Below, one T cell receptor (beta chain) is given with its context. What it binds is unknown. The sample is drawn from a study of cytomegalovirus exposure and HLA in healthy donors. With 60 Vbeta and 13 Jbeta primers, the PCR was carried out. How the authors handled the data: A later analysis tallied tens of millions of unique TCR beta chains, about 9.9 million of them shared. Here immunoSEQ multiplex PCR was the method, and the copy in TCRdb shows in-frame clones only, minus some. V and J calls and clone size are given by that table; D and trimming were obtained from the DNA. The sample table includes 100,000 to 150,000 clones. Germline lookup yields CDR1 LNHDA and CDR2 SQIVND (reference sequence). The V and J ends lost 5 bases and 8 bases, in that order; junction bases with no gene match: 11. The CDR3 has 14 amino acids. Study conclusions and caveats: Later work associated roughly 15,000 TCR beta sequences with HLA alleles at 0.05 false discovery rate. The dataset shows that most TCR sequences were rare, while some public TCRs occurred in many donors.

The chain joins TRBV19 to TRBJ1-2; 7 bases align to TRBD1. The receptor was derived from a woman aged 40 to 49 in good health and CMV-seropositive. Sequencing input: PBMCs. This chain's CDR3 is CASSRQGNSAGYTF. The CDR3 DNA sequence: TGTGCCAGTAGTCGACAGGGCAATTCAGCGGGCTACACCTTC.